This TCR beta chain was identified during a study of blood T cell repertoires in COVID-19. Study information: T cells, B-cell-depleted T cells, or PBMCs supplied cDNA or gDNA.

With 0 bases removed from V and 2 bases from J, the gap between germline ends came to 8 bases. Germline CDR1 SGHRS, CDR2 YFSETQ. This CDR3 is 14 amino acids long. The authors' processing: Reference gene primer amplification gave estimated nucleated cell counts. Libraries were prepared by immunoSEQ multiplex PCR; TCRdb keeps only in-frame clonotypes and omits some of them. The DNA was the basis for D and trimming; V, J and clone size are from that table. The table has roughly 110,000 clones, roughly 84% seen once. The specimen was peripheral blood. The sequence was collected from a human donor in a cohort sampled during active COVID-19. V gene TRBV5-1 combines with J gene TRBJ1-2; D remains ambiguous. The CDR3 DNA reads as TGCGCCAGCAGCTTGGACGTCAGGAACTATGGCTACACCTTC. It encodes CASSLDVRNYGYTF. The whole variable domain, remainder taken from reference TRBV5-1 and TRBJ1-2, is KAGVTQTPRYLIKTRGQQVTLSCSPISGHRSVSWYQQTPGQGLQFLFEYFSETQRNKGNFPGRFSGRQFSNSRSEMNVSTLELGDSALYLCASSLDVRNYGYTFGSGTRLTVV.